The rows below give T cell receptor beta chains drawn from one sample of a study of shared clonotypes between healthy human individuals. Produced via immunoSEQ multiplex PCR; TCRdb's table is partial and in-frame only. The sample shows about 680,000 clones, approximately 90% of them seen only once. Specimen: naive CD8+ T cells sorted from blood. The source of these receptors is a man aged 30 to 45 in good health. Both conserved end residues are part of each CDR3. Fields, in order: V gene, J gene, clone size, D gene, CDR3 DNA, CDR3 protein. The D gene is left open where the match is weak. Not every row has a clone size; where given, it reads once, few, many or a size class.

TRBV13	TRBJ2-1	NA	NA	TGTGCCAGCAGCTTAGAGATGGACTTTAAGCGGTTCTTC	CASSLEMDFKRFF
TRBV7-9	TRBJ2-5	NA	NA	TGTGCCAGCAGCTTAGGGGGACAAGAGACCCAGTACTTC	CASSLGGQETQYF
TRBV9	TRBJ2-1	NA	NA	TGTGCCAGCAGTATTTTGACGATGGATGAGCAGTTCTTC	CASSILTMDEQFF
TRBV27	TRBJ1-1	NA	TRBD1	TGTGCCAGCAGTTTGACAGGGGGGCACGGCACTGAAGCTTTCTTT	CASSLTGGHGTEAFF
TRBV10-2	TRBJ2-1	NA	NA	TGCGCCAGCAGTGAGGGTCAGGCTTCTCGGGGCCGCCTTCGGGAGCAGTTCTTC	CASSEGQASRGRLREQFF
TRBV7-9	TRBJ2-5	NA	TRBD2	TGTGCCAGCAGCTCAACCGGGACTAGCGCAAAAGAGACCCAGTACTTC	CASSSTGTSAKETQYF
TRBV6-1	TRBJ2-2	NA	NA	TGTGCCAGCCTAGCGCCGAACACCGGGGAGCTGTTTTTT	CASLAPNTGELFF
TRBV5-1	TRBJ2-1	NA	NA	TGCGCCAGCAGAACCTTACGGGAAGAATACAATGAGCAGTTCTTC	CASRTLREEYNEQFF
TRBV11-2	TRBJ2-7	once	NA	TGTGCCAGCAGCTTGAGAAACGAGCAGTACTTC	CASSLRNEQYF
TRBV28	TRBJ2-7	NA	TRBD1	TGTGCCAGCGTAGACAGGGGAAACTACGAGCAGTACTTC	CASVDRGNYEQYF
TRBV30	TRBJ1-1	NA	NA	TGTGCCTGGGTGGGCCGGGGGAACACTGAAGCTTTCTTT	CAWVGRGNTEAFF
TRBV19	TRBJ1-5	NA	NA	TGTGCCAGTAGTACAACGGACGGCTACAATCAGCCCCAGCATTTT	CASSTTDGYNQPQHF
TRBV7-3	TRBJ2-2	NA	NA	TGTGCCAGCAGCCCCTCCAGGGGGGACGGGGAGCTGTTTTTT	CASSPSRGDGELFF
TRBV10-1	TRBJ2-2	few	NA	TGCGCCAGCAGTGATGCGGGAATCGGGGAGCTGTTTTTT	CASSDAGIGELFF
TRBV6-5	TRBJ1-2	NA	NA	TGTGCCAGCAGAAACATATATGGCTACACCTTC	CASRNIYGYTF
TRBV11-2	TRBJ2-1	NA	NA	TGTGCCAGCAGCTTAGTTCCCCCTGAGCAGTTCTTC	CASSLVPPEQFF
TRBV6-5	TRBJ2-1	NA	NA	TGTGCCAGCAGCTATATAGGCTTAGGTGAGCAGTTCTTC	CASSYIGLGEQFF
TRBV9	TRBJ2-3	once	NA	TGTGCCAGCAGTCTTTTCACAGATACGCAGTATTTT	CASSLFTDTQYF
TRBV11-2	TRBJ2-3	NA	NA	TGTGCCAGCAGCTTATTTCCCGGGGCAACAGATACGCAGTATTTT	CASSLFPGATDTQYF
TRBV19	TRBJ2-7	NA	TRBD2	TGTGCCAGTAGTACCCCGACTAGCGGGAGCTACGAGCAGTACTTC	CASSTPTSGSYEQYF
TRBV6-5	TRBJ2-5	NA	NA	TGTGCCAGCAGCACGGGTGCCGGTGGGTCCCAGTACTTC	CASSTGAGGSQYF
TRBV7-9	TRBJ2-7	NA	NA	TGTGCCAGCAGCTTACAACACCCGGACTACGAGCAGTACTTC	CASSLQHPDYEQYF
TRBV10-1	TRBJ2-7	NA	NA	TGCGCCAGCAGCCGGGACGGAAGCTCCTACGAGCAGTACTTC	CASSRDGSSYEQYF